This TCR beta chain appears in the sequencing data of a study of cytomegalovirus exposure and HLA in healthy donors. Findings and caveats of the study: In a later analysis, at a false discovery rate of 0.05, over 15,000 TCR beta sequences were associated with HLA alleles.

CDR1 is SEHNR and CDR2 is FQNEAQ in the germline V gene (reference sequence). The V end was cut by 5 bases, the J end by 0 bases, with 7 bases between. The length of the CDR3 is 13 residues. PCR was performed using 60 Vbeta and 13 Jbeta primers. Generated by immunoSEQ multiplex PCR, the TCRdb table keeps only in-frame clones and is missing some. This table holds about 59,000 clones, roughly nine tenths found once. All the people who gave samples were healthy bone marrow donors. With regard to this clone: Its antigen is unidentified.

The specimen sequenced was PBMCs. This TCR came from a young man in good health and CMV-seropositive. This chain connects TRBV7-9 to TRBJ1-1, with D hard to call. CDR3 in DNA: TGTGCCAGCAGCGTGACAATGAACACTGAAGCTTTCTTT. Translated, it gives CASSVTMNTEAFF.